The next 21 T cell receptor beta chains were all read from a single sample in a study of OX40 agonist ivuxolimab in advanced cancers. The table came from immunoSEQ multiplex PCR; TCRdb's copy has only in-frame clones and leaves some out. The repertoire holds over 30,000 clones, with roughly 82% as singletons. The specimen comprised CD4+ or CD8+ T cells sorted from blood, sampled in a trial of the OX40 agonist ivuxolimab. These receptor sequences come from an adult with an advanced solid tumor such as melanoma, head and neck, liver or kidney cancer.

Notes on this clone: At one end, the junction sequence differs from germline, possibly due to a read error. The V and J genes are TRBV5-1 and TRBJ2-7; possibly TRBD2 for D (6 bases). CDR3 length: 14 residues. CDR1 and CDR2 (germline): SGHRS, YFSETQ. The CDR3 DNA reads as TGCACCAGCAGCTCCACCGGGACTTACTACGAGCAGTACTTC. Protein: CTSSSTGTYYEQYF.

This clone was observed a handful of times. V and J are TRBV5-6 and TRBJ1-2; no reliable D call. The CDR3 consists of 13 residues. Germline CDR1 reads SGHDT; CDR2 reads YYEEEE. Deletions cut 0 bases from V and 4 bases from J, with 7 bases between. CDR3: CASSLGQIYGYTF. The CDR3 bases are TGTGCCAGCAGCTTGGGTCAAATCTATGGCTACACCTTC.

The chain has TRBV2 and TRBJ2-7, with 8 bases matching TRBD1. Germline V gene lookup returns CDR1 SNHLY and CDR2 FYNNEI. V lost 9 bases, J lost 4 bases, and 8 bases stayed unmatched. The CDR3 covers 13 residues. The CDR3 DNA reads as TGTGCCAGTCAGGGGGCCGACATTTACGAGCAGTACTTC. Amino acids: CASQGADIYEQYF.

The chain joins TRBV9 to TRBJ2-7; D is unclear. From germline, CDR1 is SGDLS and CDR2 YYNGEE. Trimming removed 0 bases from V and 2 bases from J, with 9 bases in between. This CDR3 has 14 residues. CDR3 sequence reads: CASSVGVKPYEQYF. CDR3 nucleotides: TGTGCCAGCAGCGTAGGGGTTAAACCCTACGAGCAGTACTTC. Full variable domain (remainder filled in from reference TRBV9 and TRBJ2-7): DSGVTQTPKHLITATGQRVTLRCSPRSGDLSVYWYQQSLDQGLQFLIQYYNGEERAKGNILERFSAQQFPDLHSELNLSSLELGDSALYFCASSVGVKPYEQYFGPGTRLTVT.

The chain recombines TRBV29-1 with TRBJ2-3, with 10 bases lining up with TRBD2. Germline CDR1 SQVTM, CDR2 ANQGSEA. With V trimmed by 0 bases and J by 0 bases, 18 bases remained unmatched. This CDR3 is 21 amino acids long. CDR3 in amino acids: CSVEDRGPSGSPVLSTDTQYF. CDR3 in DNA: TGCAGCGTTGAAGATCGAGGCCCTAGCGGGAGCCCCGTTCTTAGCACAGATACGCAGTATTTT.

The chain links TRBV27 to TRBJ1-2, with a possible D match to TRBD1 (6 bases). Trimming left V 4 bases short and J 4 bases short, with 13 bases between. This CDR3 is built from 14 residues. Germline-derived CDR1 and CDR2 are MNHEY and SMNVEV (reference sequence). This chain's CDR3 is CASSYQGSPYGYTF. The CDR3 coding sequence is TGTGCCAGCAGTTACCAGGGGTCCCCCTATGGCTACACCTTC.

The chain couples TRBV4-3 to TRBJ1-2; weak D call: TRBD1 (6 bases). The CDR3 consists of 17 residues. CDR1 and CDR2 from the germline V gene are LGHNA and YSLEER. With 0 bases removed from V and 4 bases from J, the gap between germline ends came to 18 bases. DNA for the CDR3: TGCGCCAGCAGCCAAGAGTACAGGGCCCTCGAGGGCTATGGCTACACCTTC. This translates into CASSQEYRALEGYGYTF.

The chain employs TRBV19 and TRBJ2-1, with 10 bases fitting TRBD2. The CDR3 totals 17 residues. V trimming: 6 bases; J trimming: 6 bases; junction bases outside the gene matches: 14. Germline V gene lookup returns CDR1 LNHDA and CDR2 SQIVND (reference sequence). The CDR3 is CASSLTSGDILFNEQFF. The DNA for the CDR3 is TGTGCCAGTAGCCTCACTAGCGGGGACATCTTATTCAATGAGCAGTTCTTC.

The chain joins TRBV19 to TRBJ1-1; 7 bases agree with TRBD1. The CDR3 length is 14 residues. V shed 5 bases, J shed 5 bases, and the junction held 8 bases outside the gene matches. Germline assignment: CDR1 LNHDA and CDR2 SQIVND (reference sequence). CDR3 DNA: TGTGCCAGTAGTCTAGGGGGCCGGGGAACTGAAGCTTTCTTT. This encodes CASSLGGRGTEAFF. The whole variable domain, remainder taken from reference TRBV19 and TRBJ1-1, is DGGITQSPKYLFRKEGQNVTLSCEQNLNHDAMYWYRQDPGQGLRLIYYSQIVNDFQKGDIAEGYSVSREKKESFPLTVTSAQKNPTAFYLCASSLGGRGTEAFFGQGTRLTVV.

The J gene is TRBJ1-4, the V gene TRBV11-2, with a weak D call TRBD1 (5 bases). Trimming shortened V by 10 bases and J by 8 bases, and 11 bases separated the two germline ends. This CDR3 is built from 11 residues. Germline values: CDR1 SGHAT, CDR2 FQNNGV. CDR3 DNA sequence: TGTGCCATTGGGGGAGAGGAAAAACTGTTTTTT. Translating it yields CAIGGEEKLFF.

The CDR3 nucleotides read TGCGCCAGCAGCCAAACCTTTCCGGGAAGGGATAATCAGCCCCAGCATTTT. As protein: CASSQTFPGRDNQPQHF. This chain links TRBV4-3 with TRBJ1-5; D is undetermined. The CDR3 extends over 17 amino acids. Looked up from germline, CDR1 is LGHNA and CDR2 is YSLEER. Trimming stripped 2 bases from V and 4 bases from J, with 18 bases between.

V usage is TRBV30 and J usage is TRBJ1-3; D is uncertain. Germline V CDR1 and CDR2: GTSNPN, SVGIG (reference sequence). CDR3 size: 11 residues. The V end lost 3 bases, the J end lost 4 bases, and 4 bases lay between the germline ends. The CDR3 is CAWRGGNTIYF. In nucleotides, the CDR3 is TGTGCCTGGAGAGGGGGAAACACCATATATTTT.

J is TRBJ1-2 and V is TRBV27; 8 nucleotides line up with TRBD1. CDR3 length: 14 amino acids. In germline, CDR1 is MNHEY, CDR2 SMNVEV (reference sequence). Trimming took 6 bases from V and 3 from J; bases not matched to a gene: 6. CDR3 loop: CASRPGGGYYGYTF. CDR3 DNA: TGTGCCAGCAGGCCAGGGGGCGGCTACTATGGCTACACCTTC.

The chain has TRBV19 and TRBJ1-5; D is unclear. The CDR3 covers 12 residues. V was shortened by 5 bases and J by 4 bases, with 6 bases between the two germline ends. Germline V lookup: CDR1 LNHDA, CDR2 SQIVND (reference sequence). Here the CDR3 reads CASSLGNQPQHF. The CDR3 region has the DNA TGTGCCAGTAGTCTCGGAAATCAGCCCCAGCATTTT. Together with reference TRBV19 and TRBJ1-5, the CDR3 gives the full variable domain: DGGITQSPKYLFRKEGQNVTLSCEQNLNHDAMYWYRQDPGQGLRLIYYSQIVNDFQKGDIAEGYSVSREKKESFPLTVTSAQKNPTAFYLCASSLGNQPQHFGDGTRLSIL.

The chain is built from TRBV29-1 and TRBJ1-1, with D tentatively TRBD1 (5 bases). V was cut by 5 bases and J by 0 bases, with 7 bases left in between. Germline V gene data show CDR1 as SQVTM and CDR2 as ANQGSEA. CDR3 length: 12 amino acids. The CDR3 DNA reads as TGCAGCGTTTTGACAGTGAACACTGAAGCTTTCTTT. Amino acid sequence: CSVLTVNTEAFF.

The chain carries TRBV29-1 and TRBJ1-2; possible D gene TRBD1, 5 bases. This CDR3 is 15 amino acids long. V was pared by 5 bases and J by 5 bases, with 21 bases between. Germline loops: CDR1 SQVTM, CDR2 ANQGSEA. The CDR3 sequence: CSVSPMGGYLYGYTF. CDR3 in DNA: TGCAGCGTTTCCCCCATGGGGGGATACCTATATGGCTACACCTTC.

By sample fraction, this clone is medium-sized. The chain combines TRBV29-1 with TRBJ1-4; 8 bases map to TRBD1. The CDR3 runs 14 residues. The junction had 8 bases not matched to a gene; V was cut back by 6 bases and J by 5 bases. Germline V lookup: CDR1 SQVTM, CDR2 ANQGSEA. The chain's CDR3 is CSVQQGGENEKLFF. The CDR3 DNA reads TGCAGCGTACAACAGGGGGGAGAAAATGAAAAACTGTTTTTT.

This clone was detected once. This sequence joins TRBV27 and TRBJ2-2; D is ambiguous. The CDR3 has 13 amino acids. CDR1 and CDR2 (germline): MNHEY, SMNVEV (reference sequence). Trimming removed 6 bases at V and 0 bases at J, with 5 bases between. In DNA form, the CDR3 reads TGTGCCAGCAGGCTAACGAACACCGGGGAGCTGTTTTTT. It is translated as CASRLTNTGELFF.

V is TRBV10-3 and J is TRBJ1-6; no reliable D call. V was trimmed by 3 bases and J by 0 bases, leaving 9 bases between them. Germline V gives CDR1 ENHRY, CDR2 SYGVKD. The CDR3 has 16 residues. CDR3 in DNA: TGTGCCATCAGTGACGGCAGGAGCTCCTATAATTCACCCCTCCACTTT. Translation: CAISDGRSSYNSPLHF.

The rearrangement links TRBV7-9 to TRBJ2-3, with D possibly TRBD1 on 5 matching bases. The germline CDR1 and CDR2 sequences are SEHNR and FQNEAQ (reference sequence). Trimming stripped 7 bases from V and 0 bases from J, with 17 bases between. This CDR3 is built from 16 residues. CDR3 protein: CASTRLGHTSTDTQYF. Here the CDR3 DNA reads TGTGCCAGCACCCGCCTAGGACACACTAGCACAGATACGCAGTATTTT.

The chain is built from TRBV25-1 and TRBJ1-4, with D tentatively TRBD1 (5 bases). With 6 bases removed from V and 8 bases from J, the gap between germline ends came to 22 bases. Germline CDR1 and CDR2: MGHDK and SYGVNS. CDR3 length equals 16 residues. As DNA, the CDR3 is TGTGCCAGCAGGAACACGAGAGGCAGGGAGTCGGAAAAACTGTTTTTT. This sequence encodes CASRNTRGRESEKLFF.